In this sample, the clone carrying this TCR beta chain turned up many times. Its antigen is still unknown. Patients aged 18 to 65 with hyperthyroidism were newly diagnosed, with duration under 2 months. Exclusion followed for patients with uncontrolled infection, other autoimmune disease, pregnancy or lactation. This sample was included in a study of T cells in Graves' hyperthyroidism and ophthalmopathy. Broader study findings: The model forecast ophthalmopathy, anticipating it by a median roughly 6.5 months before onset. Most clonotypes expanded in the thyroid (above 0.001) were also present in blood.

Using RNA transcripts as the source, TCR beta CDR3 regions were amplified. HTBI primers were employed in a first-round RT-PCR of the TCR CDR3. Each CDR3 protein gets one entry after TCRdb re-called the multiplex PCR reads with MiXCR. This sample carries 610,000 or so distinct CDR3 sequences, about 43% of them seen once, and the ten largest clones take more than 7%. The CDR3 loop spans 15 amino acids. Germline assignment: CDR1 SQVTM and CDR2 ANQGSEA. V shed 4 bases, J shed 6 bases, and the junction held 8 bases outside the gene matches. The TCR comes from a woman between 18 and 29 years old with Graves' hyperthyroidism. The chain recombines TRBV29-1 with TRBJ2-3, with 12 positions matching TRBD2. Sequenced: peripheral blood or thyroid tissue (not recorded which). For the CDR3, the DNA is TGCAGCGTTGCCCTAGCGGGAGGGCCAGCGGATACGCAGTATTTT. Protein sequence: CSVALAGGPADTQYF.